Listed here are 27 T cell receptor beta chains from one sample, sequenced in a study of spatial heterogeneity in lung cancer. Indicated time point: blood at routine non-recurrence follow-up after resection. One entry per CDR3 protein results from TCRdb running MiXCR on the 5' RACE reads. The sample records 95,000 to 120,000 distinct CDR3 sequences, roughly 10% being singletons. Sequences were derived from PBMCs, sampled at follow-up. The source of these receptors is a female donor with early-stage non-small cell lung cancer.

For this clonotype: Because the CDR3 is missing its conserved closing phenylalanine or tryptophan, this is likely a read error. Written as DNA, the CDR3 is TGTGCCAGCAGCCCCAGGGGATCTCCACAAGAGACCCAGTACTAC. Its translation is CASSPRGSPQETQYY. This sequence joins TRBV12-3 or TRBV12-4 and TRBJ2-5; tentative D call: TRBD1 (6 bases). The CDR3 consists of 15 residues. The ends were cut back, 6 bases at V and 2 bases at J, with 16 bases in the middle.

In this sample, this clonotype turned up a few times. The chain is built from TRBV28 and TRBJ2-7, with D perhaps TRBD1 or TRBD2 (5 bases each). The CDR3 totals 15 residues. The V end lost 3 bases, the J end lost 7 bases, and 19 bases lay between the germline ends. Germline V gene data show CDR1 as MDHEN and CDR2 as SYDVKM. CDR3 residues: CASSLYRTGTQEQYF. CDR3 nucleotides: TGTGCCAGCAGTTTGTACCGAACCGGGACCCAAGAGCAGTACTTC.

This clonotype occurred once. The chain links TRBV20-1 to TRBJ1-1; 9 positions agree with TRBD1. The trim removed 1 base at V and 1 base at J, leaving 4 bases unmatched. Germline CDR1 is DFQATT and CDR2 is SNEGSKA (reference sequence). The CDR3 loop spans 15 amino acids. The CDR3 DNA sequence: TGCAGTGCTAGAGTGAGGACAGGGGCGAACACTGAAGCTTTCTTT. This encodes CSARVRTGANTEAFF.

In this sample, this clonotype turned up a few times. The rearrangement joins TRBV6-5 to TRBJ2-5; 12 bases are a match to TRBD1. The CDR3 loop spans 16 amino acids. The J segment lost 5 bases and the V segment lost 6 bases, leaving 10 bases of the junction unmatched. Germline lookup yields CDR1 MNHEY and CDR2 SVGAGI. The CDR3 region is CASSRPRDRGHETQYF. CDR3 bases: TGTGCCAGCAGCCGCCCCCGGGACAGGGGGCATGAGACCCAGTACTTC.

This clonotype has at least ten counts. V and J are TRBV20-1 and TRBJ2-3; 7 bases align to TRBD2. Per the germline V gene, CDR1 is DFQATT and CDR2 is SNEGSKA (reference sequence). The trim removed 6 bases at V and 0 bases at J, leaving 3 bases unmatched. CDR3 length: 13 amino acids. CDR3 nucleotide sequence: TGCAGTGCCCGCGGGGGAAGCACAGATACGCAGTATTTT. This codes for CSARGGSTDTQYF.

J is TRBJ2-3 and V is TRBV7-2; a possible D gene is TRBD1 (5 bases). The CDR3 contains 11 residues. Germline V lookup: CDR1 SGHTA, CDR2 FQGNSA. With 0 bases removed from V and 10 bases from J, the gap between germline ends came to 5 bases. The chain's CDR3 is CASSLAGAQYF. As DNA, the CDR3 is TGTGCCAGCAGCTTAGCAGGGGCGCAGTATTTT.

This clonotype was counted many times. The chain links TRBV6-5 to TRBJ2-2, with 7 nucleotides matching TRBD1. The CDR3 is 15 residues long. Germline lookup yields CDR1 MNHEY and CDR2 SVGAGI. V gave up 6 bases and J gave up 5 bases; unmatched junction bases: 9. The CDR3 bases are TGTGCCAGCAGCCGACAGGGTGGAAGTACCGGGGAGCTGTTTTTT. Amino acids: CASSRQGGSTGELFF.

This clonotype was found many times. The chain joins TRBV6-1 to TRBJ2-7, with 8 bases aligning to TRBD2. The CDR3 is 14 amino acids. V trimming: 6 bases; J trimming: 2 bases; junction bases outside the gene matches: 6. Germline values: CDR1 MNHNS, CDR2 SASEGT. The CDR3 region is CASRVTSGPYEQYV. DNA of the CDR3: TGTGCCAGCAGGGTCACTAGCGGACCCTACGAGCAGTACGTC.

The chain joins TRBV24-1 to TRBJ2-3; 11 bases map to TRBD1. CDR3 size: 18 residues. J gave up 4 bases and V 4 bases, and 12 bases lay outside the gene matches. Germline CDR1 reads KGHDR; CDR2 reads SFDVKD. The CDR3 DNA sequence: TGTGCCACCAGTGAATTCGGAGGACAGGGGGCGAGCCCAGATACGCAGTATTTT. This translates into CATSEFGGQGASPDTQYF.

The chain carries TRBV19 and TRBJ1-4; D gene uncertain. The CDR3 has 15 residues. With 3 bases removed from V and 3 bases from J, the gap between germline ends came to 11 bases. Germline CDR1 and CDR2: LNHDA and SQIVND (reference sequence). This CDR3 is CASSIRTDSNEKLFF. CDR3 coding DNA: TGTGCCAGTAGTATCCGGACGGATTCTAATGAAAAACTGTTTTTT.

This sequence joins TRBV3-1 and TRBJ2-5; 8 nucleotides match TRBD1. This CDR3 is built from 15 residues. Trimming took 1 base from V and 1 from J; bases not matched to a gene: 2. Germline CDR1 reads LGHDT; CDR2 reads YNNKEL (reference sequence). CDR3 nucleotides: TGTGCCAGCAGCCAAGGGACAGGGTTCCAAGAGACCCAGTACTTC. Translation gives CASSQGTGFQETQYF.

V usage is TRBV28 and J usage is TRBJ1-5, with D perhaps matching TRBD1 (6 bases). There are 14 residues in the CDR3. Germline V gives CDR1 MDHEN, CDR2 SYDVKM. Between the trimmed V and J ends, which lost 3 bases and 6 bases, there was a span of 12 bases. In DNA, the CDR3 is TGTGCCAGCAGTTTTGGGGGGCCCCCTCAGCCCCAGCATTTT. It specifies CASSFGGPPQPQHF. Together with reference TRBV28 and TRBJ1-5, the CDR3 gives the full variable domain: DVKVTQSSRYLVKRTGEKVFLECVQDMDHENMFWYRQDPGLGLRLIYFSYDVKMKEKGDIPEGYSVSREKKERFSLILESASTNQTSMYLCASSFGGPPQPQHFGDGTRLSIL.

In regard to this clonotype: A read error may be the cause here, since a much bigger clone is one base away. The gene calls are TRBV6-1 and TRBJ1-1; 8 nucleotides line up with TRBD1. Germline lookup yields CDR1 MNHNS and CDR2 SASEGT. The CDR3 covers 14 residues. The CDR3 sequence is CVSSVGQGLTEAFF. The CDR3 DNA is TGTGTCAGCAGTGTCGGACAGGGCCTTACTGAAGCTTTCTTT.

As to this clonotype: A much larger clone differs by one base, so this may be a read error. This chain links TRBV11-3 with TRBJ1-5; D gene uncertain. The CDR3 is 13 residues long. CDR1 is SGHNT, CDR2 YENEEA, per germline. The CDR3 bases are TGTGCCAGCAGCTTAGAGAGCAATCAGCTCCAGCATTTT. It encodes CASSLESNQLQHF.

The V call is TRBV2, the J call TRBJ1-4, with 7 bases aligning to TRBD1. Germline V lookup: CDR1 SNHLY, CDR2 FYNNEI. V dropped 9 bases and J dropped 5; count of bases not matched to a gene: 6. The CDR3 consists of 13 residues. The CDR3 loop is CASDPGQNEKLFF. Here the CDR3 DNA reads TGTGCCAGTGACCCGGGACAGAATGAAAAACTGTTTTTT.

This rearrangement joins TRBV5-4 to TRBJ2-4; weak D call: TRBD1 (6 bases). CDR1 and CDR2 from the germline V gene are SGHNT and YYREEE (reference sequence). V lost 2 bases and J lost 8, with 14 bases in between. CDR3 size: 14 residues. Here the CDR3 DNA reads TGTGCCAGCAGCTTCCGGGGATCAGGGGACATTCAGTACTTC. This translates into CASSFRGSGDIQYF.

There are a few counts of this clonotype. The J gene is TRBJ2-7, the V gene TRBV6-2 or TRBV6-3; unclear D gene. V dropped 2 bases and J dropped 2 bases, with 7 bases sitting between them. The CDR3 is 13 residues long. CDR1 and CDR2 (germline): MNHEY, SVGEGT. CDR3 sequence: CASSYRAAYEQYV. CDR3 nucleotides: TGTGCCAGCAGTTACCGGGCCGCCTACGAGCAGTACGTC.

This chain uses TRBV5-1 with TRBJ2-5; D uncertain. The CDR3 runs 17 residues. Germline-derived CDR1 and CDR2 are SGHRS and YFSETQ. Trimming took off 3 bases at V and 5 bases at J, with 23 bases between the two ends. The DNA for the CDR3 is TGCGCCAGCAGCTCGACCCCCCACCAGCAGCTTGGGGAGACCCAGTACTTC. Its protein product is CASSSTPHQQLGETQYF.

There are many counts of this clonotype. This chain uses TRBV20-1 with TRBJ2-1; D may be TRBD2 (5 bases). Germline V CDR1 and CDR2: DFQATT, SNEGSKA (reference sequence). V lost 3 bases and J 6 bases, leaving 18 bases between the germline ends. This CDR3 is 15 amino acids long. The CDR3 nucleotides read TGCAGTGCTAGGCTCTCCGGGATCACGATCAATGAGCAGTTCTTC. It codes for CSARLSGITINEQFF.

This clonotype was seen just once. This chain links TRBV7-9 with TRBJ2-5, with TRBD1 matching over 7 bases. CDR1 is SEHNR, CDR2 FQNEAQ, per germline (reference sequence). V dropped 5 bases and J dropped 0; count of bases not matched to a gene: 15. CDR3 size: 18 residues. The CDR3: CASSPLAGAGGNQETQYF. The CDR3 DNA sequence: TGTGCCAGCAGCCCGTTAGCCGGGGCAGGGGGAAACCAAGAGACCCAGTACTTC.

This clonotype was seen many times. The V and J genes are TRBV2 and TRBJ2-1, with 7 bases fitting TRBD1. The CDR3 is 14 residues long. J was trimmed by 4 bases and V by 9 bases; bases with no gene match: 9. The germline V gene has CDR1 SNHLY and CDR2 FYNNEI. CDR3 amino acids: CASNRDSRYNEQFF. The CDR3 region has the DNA TGTGCCAGTAACCGGGACAGCCGATACAATGAGCAGTTCTTC. Full variable domain (rest looked up from reference TRBV2 and TRBJ2-1): EPEVTQTPSHQVTQMGQEVILRCVPISNHLYFYWYRQILGQKVEFLVSFYNNEISEKSEIFDDQFSVERPDGSNFTLKIRSTKLEDSAMYFCASNRDSRYNEQFFGPGTRLTVL.

The sample holds a few counts of this clonotype. The chain uses TRBV5-1 and TRBJ2-3; TRBD1 matches at 7 bases. The germline V gene encodes CDR1 SGHRS and CDR2 YFSETQ. With 3 bases clipped from V and 0 bases from J, the junction kept 10 bases outside the gene matches. This CDR3 is built from 17 residues. The CDR3 bases are TGCGCCAGCAGCTCCGGGACAGTATCATCGAGCACAGATACGCAGTATTTT. This sequence encodes CASSSGTVSSSTDTQYF.

The rearrangement joins TRBV27 to TRBJ2-1, with 8 bases aligning to TRBD1. Trimming removed 6 bases from V and 4 bases from J; junction bases left unmatched: 2. Germline CDR1 and CDR2: MNHEY and SMNVEV (reference sequence). CDR3 length: 13 amino acids. In DNA, the CDR3 is TGTGCCAGCAGGGGGGACAGGTACAATGAGCAGTTCTTC. It encodes CASRGDRYNEQFF.

The sample holds a few counts of this clonotype. The V and J genes are TRBV6-2 or TRBV6-3 and TRBJ2-4; a weak D match, TRBD2 (5 bases). Per germline, CDR1 MNHEY and CDR2 SVGEGT. The CDR3 runs 17 residues. The V gene lost 6 bases and the J gene lost 2 bases, with 20 bases spanning the gap. The CDR3 DNA sequence: TGTGCCAGCAGCCACCAAGTAGGAGCGGTGTCCAAAAACATTCAGTACTTC. Translating it yields CASSHQVGAVSKNIQYF.

This chain connects TRBV6-2 or TRBV6-3 to TRBJ1-1, with D unclear. V was cut by 4 bases and J by 4 bases, with 10 bases left in between. Looked up from germline, CDR1 is MNHEY and CDR2 is SVGEGT. The CDR3 extends over 13 amino acids. CDR3 nucleotide sequence: TGTGCCAGCAGTTGGGAGCTAATCACTGAAGCTTTCTTT. It codes for CASSWELITEAFF.

The chain employs TRBV5-1 and TRBJ2-5, with no clear D. Trimming stripped 0 bases from V and 4 bases from J, with 7 bases between. The CDR3 contains 13 residues. Germline V gene data show CDR1 as SGHRS and CDR2 as YFSETQ. CDR3 loop: CASSLVERETQYF. DNA of the CDR3: TGCGCCAGCAGCTTGGTTGAGAGAGAGACCCAGTACTTC. Supplemented by reference TRBV5-1 and TRBJ2-5, the full variable domain reads KAGVTQTPRYLIKTRGQQVTLSCSPISGHRSVSWYQQTPGQGLQFLFEYFSETQRNKGNFPGRFSGRQFSNSRSEMNVSTLELGDSALYLCASSLVERETQYFGPGTRLLVL.

This clonotype was counted a few times. This sequence joins TRBV7-3 and TRBJ1-4; 7 nucleotides match TRBD1. The CDR3 sequence is 18 residues long. The germline CDR1 and CDR2 sequences are SGHTA and FQGTGA. J was trimmed by 0 bases and V by 3 bases; bases with no gene match: 10. For the CDR3, the DNA is TGTGCCAGCAGCTTCAAGGGGGGACAGATTTCAACTAATGAAAAACTGTTTTTT. The encoded protein is CASSFKGGQISTNEKLFF.